The 9 T cell receptor beta chains given below trace back to one sample, sequenced in a study of cytomegalovirus exposure and HLA in healthy donors. A multiplex PCR was run with 60 Vbeta primers and 13 Jbeta primers. Measured with immunoSEQ multiplex PCR; TCRdb has only the in-frame clones, and not every one. The sample has approximately 150,000 clones; 68% are singletons. Material for sequencing was PBMCs. These receptors were collected from a middle-aged woman in good health and CMV-seropositive.

The chain links TRBV2 to TRBJ1-2; tentative D call: TRBD1 (5 bases). V was shortened by 6 bases and J by 8 bases, with 13 bases between the two germline ends. The CDR3 has 12 residues. Germline V gene sequence: CDR1 SNHLY, CDR2 FYNNEI. The CDR3 here is CASRQTEKGYTF. The CDR3 coding sequence is TGTGCCAGCAGGCAGACAGAGAAGGGCTACACCTTC.

The chain couples TRBV5-6 to TRBJ1-5, with a tentative D call TRBD1 (5 bases). V lost 2 bases, J lost 7 bases, and 10 bases lay in between. Germline lookup yields CDR1 SGHDT and CDR2 YYEEEE. This CDR3 has 13 residues. The CDR3: CASSFGGSQPQHF. The CDR3 DNA follows: TGTGCCAGCAGCTTCGGGGGGTCGCAGCCCCAGCATTTT.

V is TRBV5-1 and J is TRBJ1-1; D gene unclear. The CDR3 contains 15 residues. CDR1 and CDR2 (germline): SGHRS, YFSETQ. Trimming stripped 0 bases from V and 3 bases from J, with 12 bases between. The CDR3 DNA is TGCGCCAGCAGCTTGGTGGCCAGTGGTGACACTGAAGCTTTCTTT. Its translation is CASSLVASGDTEAFF.

The chain is built from TRBV20-1 and TRBJ1-2; weak D call: TRBD1 (6 bases). Germline CDR1 DFQATT, CDR2 SNEGSKA (reference sequence). Trimming took off 6 bases at V and 5 bases at J, with 10 bases between the two ends. The CDR3 extends over 11 amino acids. Written as DNA, the CDR3 is TGCAGTGCCAGGGGCGGGTATGGCTACACCTTC. This encodes CSARGGYGYTF.

This clone was observed a single time. The chain recombines TRBV11-1 with TRBJ2-5, with D possibly matching TRBD2 (6 bases). Trimming cost V 6 bases and J 4 bases, with 9 bases left between them. The CDR3 consists of 12 residues. Germline V gives CDR1 SGHAT, CDR2 FQDESV (reference sequence). CDR3 DNA sequence: TGTGCCAGCAGTTATAGCGGAGAGACCCAGTACTTC. This sequence encodes CASSYSGETQYF.

CDR3 bases: TGTGCCAGCAGCTTAAGGGGAAATGAAAAACTGTTTTTT. Amino acid sequence: CASSLRGNEKLFF. The chain links TRBV5-4 to TRBJ1-4; a weak D match, TRBD1 (5 bases). Germline-derived CDR1 and CDR2 are SGHNT and YYREEE (reference sequence). The V end was cut by 2 bases, the J end by 5 bases, with 7 bases between. This CDR3 comprises 13 residues.

V usage is TRBV6-5 and J usage is TRBJ1-2, with a tentative D call TRBD1 (5 bases). The V gene's germline CDR1 is MNHEY and CDR2 SVGAGI. Trimming took 5 bases from V and 4 from J, leaving 14 bases between them. The CDR3 is 14 amino acids. The CDR3 nucleotides are TGTGCCAGCAGTGAACCGGACACCTCCTATGGCTACACCTTC. It specifies CASSEPDTSYGYTF.

This clone came up a few times. The chain joins TRBV5-1 to TRBJ2-5, with D possibly being TRBD1 (5 bases). V lost 0 bases and J lost 5, with 11 bases in between. This CDR3 is built from 14 residues. CDR1 is SGHRS and CDR2 is YFSETQ in the germline V gene. For the CDR3, the DNA is TGCGCCAGCAGCTTGGAGGCAGGGATGGAGACCCAGTACTTC. Protein: CASSLEAGMETQYF.

The chain combines TRBV28 with TRBJ2-3; 11 bases are a match to TRBD2. Losses at the gene ends were 5 bases for V and 5 bases for J; bases not matched to a gene: 6. Germline lookup yields CDR1 MDHEN and CDR2 SYDVKM. The CDR3 contains 15 residues. The CDR3 loop reads CASSPLAGGIDTQYF. In DNA form, the CDR3 reads TGTGCCAGCAGTCCTCTAGCGGGAGGTATAGATACGCAGTATTTT.